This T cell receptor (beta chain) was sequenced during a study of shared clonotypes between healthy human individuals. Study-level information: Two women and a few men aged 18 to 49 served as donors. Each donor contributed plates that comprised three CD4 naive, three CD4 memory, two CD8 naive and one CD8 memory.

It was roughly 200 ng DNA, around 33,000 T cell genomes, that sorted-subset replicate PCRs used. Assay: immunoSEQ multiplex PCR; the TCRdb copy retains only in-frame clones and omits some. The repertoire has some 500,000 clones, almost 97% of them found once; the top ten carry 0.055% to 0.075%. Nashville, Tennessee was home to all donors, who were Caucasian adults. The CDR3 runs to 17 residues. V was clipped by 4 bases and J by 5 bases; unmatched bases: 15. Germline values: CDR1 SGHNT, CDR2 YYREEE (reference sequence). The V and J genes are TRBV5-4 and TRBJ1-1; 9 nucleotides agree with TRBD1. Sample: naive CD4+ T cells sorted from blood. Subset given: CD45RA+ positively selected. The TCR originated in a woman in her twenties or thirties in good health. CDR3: CASSLGGQGGFRTEAFF. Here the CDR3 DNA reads TGTGCCAGCAGCCTGGGGGGACAGGGAGGGTTCCGGACTGAAGCTTTCTTT.